Listed here is a single T cell receptor (beta chain). Its recognized antigen is unknown. Per-nucleotide qualities are absent, and no much larger clonotype sits a single base away. The data were obtained in a study of beta chain features in type 1 diabetes (dated by TCRdb to 2016 to 2018). For the study in its entirety: Mean age, gender distribution, total cell number and subset yield did not differ between patients and healthy donors. A total of 100 million to 110 million sorted cells were examined across all samples, and a strong correlation was observed between cell number per subset and RNA yield. In the study, TCRB repertoires of sorted circulating CD4+ T cell subsets from recently diagnosed type 1 diabetes patients were compared with those of matched healthy donors. Whereas all 30 or so donors provided naive and central memory subsets, regulatory and stem cell-like memory subsets were isolated from just 8 patients and about 8 healthy donors. Broad study findings and their caveats: Naive, central memory and regulatory TCRB repertoires appeared more similar among patients than among healthy donors. In all four CD4+ subsets, TCRB CDR3 length was moderately but significantly shorter in type 1 diabetes patients. Fewer insertions and more nucleotide deletions at VDJ recombination sites were observed in patients with type 1 diabetes, implying thymic rearrangement abnormalities. Shorter templates might have been favored by PCR, but patient and control samples were amplified and corrected together, so both groups would have been affected equally by any skew. Because small numbers of individuals were included in the HLA sub-analyses, any influence of HLA type on TCRB rearrangement was left unresolved. Sequencing cDNA rather than genomic DNA could over-represent highly expressing activated cells, although activation and CD3 levels did not differ between groups.

The entire isolated RNA was reverse transcribed using the High Capacity cDNA Reverse Transcription Kit, and thus expressed TCRB transcripts were sequenced. Deep immunoSEQ sequencing was applied to naive, central memory and regulatory T cell samples, giving an average of approximately 4 million total reads per sample. Sorted cells were lysed in RLT buffer and RNA was extracted with DNase-treated RNeasy Micro or Mini kits, depending on cell number. Each cell subset was processed separately to prevent cross-contamination, with patient and healthy donor samples processed together. The immunoSEQ multiplex PCR was used to amplify TCRB sequences from cDNA, yielding 87-bp fragments that span the CDR3 region. Amplicons were sequenced on the Illumina HiSeq platform. The source study handled its data this way. Synthetic template baselines were used to correct PCR bias computationally, reads within Hamming distance 2 were collapsed, and singletons that could not be merged were discarded. Reads were aligned against IMGT so that V, D and J genes, CDR3 length and insertions or deletions at six rearrangement sites could be assigned. Within each subset, clonotype counts were normalized to sorted cell number, after which true diversity and Gini coefficients were computed with the tcR R package. The overlap coefficient, calculated on TCRB nucleotide sequences, was used to measure repertoire sharing. Out-of-frame TCRB sequences from naive cells were analyzed to stand in for the pre-selection repertoire. In TCRdb, the immuneACCESS table is reduced to in-frame sequences with V and J assigned. These tables do not hold every clone; where another copy was compared, an unresolved V gene accounts for under half, and the others remain unexplained. V and J calls and clone size come straight from that table; D and trimming were deduced from the DNA. Within this sample are 810,000 or so clones, with roughly 16% of them counted one time only. The ten largest clones add up to around 0.02% of the sample.

Each donor gave one peripheral blood draw, averaging around 120 mL, which was collected into heparinised tubes. Using a panel that included CD45RO, CCR7, CD25, CD127, CD95 and CD27, naive, central memory, regulatory and stem cell-like memory CD4+ T cells were sorted on a BD FACSAria II. All sorted populations exceeded 95% purity. Right away, PBMCs were isolated by Lymphoprep density gradient centrifugation and were stained directly, with no culture step. To minimize batch effects, samples were stained and sorted in pairs, one healthy donor with one patient per experiment. Clipping removes 5 bases from V and 9 bases from J, with 5 as the unmatched junction base count. CDR1 and CDR2, per the germline V gene, are SGHTA and FQGNSA. The CDR3, from cysteine to phenylalanine, totals 14 residues. CDR3 DNA only is kept here, 42 bases in frame from base 1.

The TCR sequence derives from a woman aged 18-35 years in good health. The sequenced material came from naive CD4+ T cells from blood. Per the publication, the cell subset or site label means: true naive CD4+ T cells. The chain couples TRBV7-2 to TRBJ2-1; the central 12 bases match TRBD2. The nucleotides read TGTGCCAGCAGCCGGACTAGCGGGATAGGTGAGCAGTTCTTC. Translated, this is CASSRTSGIGEQFF.